Listed here is a single T cell receptor beta chain. Its target is not known. The sample originates from a study of vaccination effects on CD4 cells after COVID-19. Culture lasted under 13 days before CD4+ T cell isolation. V shed 8 bases and J shed 2 bases, with 23 bases lying between them. Germline loops: CDR1 SGHTS, CDR2 YDEGEE. The CDR3 is 17 residues long. Method: immunoSEQ multiplex PCR; TCRdb's copy keeps in-frame clones and lacks some. The sample consists of 50,000 to 60,000 clones, about 74% of them appearing once. The sample here was CD4+ T cells from PBMCs cultured without peptide, taken before COVID-19 vaccination. This chain connects TRBV5-8 to TRBJ2-1; no definite D call. The sequence came from a human donor who received a COVID-19 vaccine. This chain's CDR3 is CASPTGFSDGAYNEQFF. CDR3 in DNA: TGTGCCAGTCCCACCGGGTTTAGTGACGGCGCCTACAATGAGCAGTTCTTC.